Following are 22 T cell receptor beta chains from one sample sequenced in a study of CXCR3-negative and CXCR3-positive naive CD8 T cells (dated by TCRdb to between 2018 and 2020). The data were produced on a NextSeq 550. The Human TCR Profiling Kit (MiLaboratory) was used to prepare UMI-labeled 5' RACE TRB cDNA libraries. Each CDR3 protein sequence appears as one entry after TCRdb reprocessed the reads, and no DNA is included. The sample table holds 45,000 to 65,000 distinct CDR3 sequences. Of the sample, about 1.6% falls within the top ten clones. Sequencing was performed on naive CXCR3- CD8+ T cells from blood. The sample's cell subset or site label is to be understood as: CD45RO-CCR7+CD27+CD95- naive CD8+ T cells lacking CXCR3 (TNR3-). Every receptor here comes from a human donor in good health. Some clones in this sample may be carry-over from other donors' samples.

The chain employs TRBV14 and TRBJ2-1. CDR3 size: 17 residues. Germline CDR1 SGHDN, CDR2 FVKESK. Here the CDR3 reads CASSQIFLDGAYNEQFF.

The J gene is TRBJ2-5, the V gene TRBV11-2. Germline V gene lookup returns CDR1 SGHAT and CDR2 FQNNGV. This CDR3 spans 14 amino acids. CDR3 residues: CASSLASYQETQYF.

This sequence joins TRBV15 and TRBJ1-1. The V gene's germline CDR1 is LNHNV and CDR2 YYDKDF (reference sequence). The CDR3 is made up of 13 amino acids. CDR3 region: CATSRDWNTEAFF. Variable domain in full (rest from reference TRBV15 and TRBJ1-1): DAMVIQNPRYQVTQFGKPVTLSCSQTLNHNVMYWYQQKSSQAPKLLFHYYDKDFNNEADTPDNFQSRRPNTSFCFLDIRSPGLGDTAMYLCATSRDWNTEAFFGQGTRLTVV.

This rearrangement joins TRBV7-9 to TRBJ1-2. This CDR3 spans 12 amino acids. CDR1 and CDR2 (germline): SEHNR, FQNEAQ (reference sequence). CDR3 sequence: CASSLEARGYTF.

The genes are TRBV14 and TRBJ2-3; the D gene TCRdb calls, TRBD2, cannot be checked with no DNA. This CDR3 has 13 amino acids. Germline CDR1 is SGHDN and CDR2 is FVKESK. This CDR3 is CASSQDEGSTQYF.

This chain uses TRBV6-5 with TRBJ2-7; TCRdb indicates TRBD2, and absent DNA this call remains unverified. The CDR3 totals 14 residues. The V gene's germline CDR1 is MNHEY and CDR2 SVGAGI. CDR3 loop: CASSPLVPPREQYF.

The rearrangement links TRBV19 to TRBJ2-2. This CDR3 has 13 amino acids. CDR1 and CDR2 (germline): LNHDA, SQIVND (reference sequence). The CDR3 reads CASSIPTYGELFF.

Its frequency marks this clonotype as medium-sized. This rearrangement joins TRBV18 to TRBJ2-3. The CDR3 is 16 amino acids. Germline V gives CDR1 KGHSH, CDR2 LQKENI. The CDR3 loop reads CASSPLISPSTDTQYF.

The CDR3 loop reads CASSPYSGQESLFGELFF. The chain combines TRBV28 with TRBJ2-2; TCRdb reports TRBD1, a call that lacks DNA to check it against. Germline loops: CDR1 MDHEN, CDR2 SYDVKM. The CDR3 spans 18 residues.

The V call is TRBV28, the J call TRBJ1-2. This CDR3 comprises 13 residues. Germline CDR1 is MDHEN and CDR2 is SYDVKM. The CDR3 region is CASSLWGRYGYTF.

This sequence joins TRBV7-6 and TRBJ2-7; the D call of TRBD1 rests on TCRdb alone, since no DNA is present to check it. In germline, CDR1 is SGHVS, CDR2 FNYEAQ. CDR3 length equals 15 residues. The CDR3 sequence is CASSFSEGSDYEQYF.

This chain connects TRBV20-1 to TRBJ2-5; TCRdb returns TRBD2, unconfirmable since there is no DNA. Germline V gene sequence: CDR1 DFQATT, CDR2 SNEGSKA (reference sequence). The CDR3 has 14 residues. The CDR3 sequence is CSARGLEGRETQYF.

The V gene is TRBV12-3 or TRBV12-4, the J gene TRBJ2-1; TCRdb's D gene call, TRBD2, goes unchecked for lack of DNA. This CDR3 comprises 15 residues. The CDR3 sequence is CASSLISGFDNEQFF.

This chain joins TRBV7-9 and TRBJ1-1; TCRdb's D call of TRBD1 is untestable without DNA. The CDR3 is 17 amino acids. The germline gives CDR1 SEHNR, CDR2 FQNEAQ (reference sequence). The CDR3 spells CASSRGGAGRFDTEAFF. The entire variable domain, with the rest obtained from reference TRBV7-9 and TRBJ1-1, is as follows: DTGVSQNPRHKITKRGQNVTFRCDPISEHNRLYWYRQTLGQGPEFLTYFQNEAQLEKSRLLSDRFSAERPKGSFSTLEIQRTEQGDSAMYLCASSRGGAGRFDTEAFFGQGTRLTVV.

The chain links TRBV5-1 to TRBJ2-1; no DNA is available, so the TRBD1 call from TCRdb remains unchecked. Germline V gene sequence: CDR1 SGHRS, CDR2 YFSETQ. This CDR3 has 16 residues. This CDR3 reads CASSLGYRGQYNEQFF.

CDR3 residues: CASTLPAGSNYGYTF. V is TRBV28 and J is TRBJ1-2; TCRdb selects TRBD1, and the lack of DNA leaves this call unchecked. This CDR3 has 15 amino acids. Germline CDR1 is MDHEN and CDR2 is SYDVKM.

This CDR3 is CASSWTGVSTEAFF. The genes are TRBV28 and TRBJ1-1; TCRdb outputs TRBD1, but without DNA this stays unchecked. This CDR3 contains 14 residues. CDR1 MDHEN and CDR2 SYDVKM come from the germline V gene.

CDR3 in amino acids: CSVEDGGRTDTQYF. The chain recombines TRBV29-1 with TRBJ2-3; TCRdb's D gene call, TRBD1, goes unchecked for lack of DNA. The CDR3 is 14 amino acids. Germline CDR1 and CDR2: SQVTM and ANQGSEA.

V and J are TRBV23-1 and TRBJ1-1. TRBV23-1 is annotated as an ORF whose role is uncertain. The CDR3 has 15 amino acids. The CDR3 protein is CASSHRTGPNTEAFF.

The J gene is TRBJ2-7, the V gene TRBV30. CDR1 is GTSNPN and CDR2 is SVGIG in the germline V gene (reference sequence). The CDR3 loop spans 12 amino acids. The CDR3 is CAWSGEFYEQYF.

J is TRBJ2-1 and V is TRBV20-1; TCRdb indicates TRBD2, and absent DNA this call remains unverified. The CDR3 is 15 amino acids. The germline V gene encodes CDR1 DFQATT and CDR2 SNEGSKA (reference sequence). CDR3 protein: CSASPTQAEGDEQFF.

The chain joins TRBV13 to TRBJ2-7; TCRdb reports TRBD2, a call that lacks DNA to check it against. Germline V lookup: CDR1 PRHDT, CDR2 FYEKMQ (reference sequence). The length of the CDR3 is 14 residues. The CDR3 loop reads CASTPGLAGGEQYF.